The clone carrying this TCR beta chain showed up many times. Antigen: not known. As an off-target read in a library built for alpha chains, this beta chain has a frequency of little significance. The data were taken from a study of spatial heterogeneity in lung cancer. Overall study context: On average, each unique TCR and UMI combination appeared more than ten times in raw reads.

Time point denoted: sample taken at primary tumor resection. No cells were sorted before sequencing. The whole RNA sequenced was extracted from tumor, nontumor lung or frozen PBMC. The donors comprised approximately 72 untreated early-stage non-small cell lung cancer patients. In TCRdb, the 5' RACE reads were re-called with MiXCR into one record per CDR3 protein. The sample consists of 7,000 or so distinct CDR3 sequences, under 9% of them appearing once. Study-wide findings and caveats: More often at tumor resection than at routine follow-up, ubiquitous expanded tumor TCRs were detected in the blood.

CDR1 and CDR2 from the germline V gene are SGHDT and YYEEEE. CDR3 length: 13 residues. V shed 3 bases and J shed 4 bases, with 8 bases lying between them. Material: PBMCs, obtained at surgery. The V gene is TRBV5-6, the J gene TRBJ2-1, with a weak D call TRBD1 (6 bases). The receptor was derived from a male donor with early-stage non-small cell lung cancer. Written as DNA, the CDR3 is TGTGCCAGCAGCTCCGACAGGTACAATGAGCAGTTCTTC. Its protein product is CASSSDRYNEQFF.